This T cell receptor (beta chain) was sequenced in a study of vaccination effects on CD4 cells after COVID-19. Findings of the study overall: Recruitment yielded few convalescent patients, and the study had no early post-infection timepoints.

Sequencing was preceded by expansion of antigen-specific CD4+ T cells with viral peptide pools in the ViraFEST assay. Around day 10 of culture, CD4+ T cells were separated out. Vaccine recipients lacked prior SARS-CoV-2 infection and had negative nucleocapsid antibodies. It was with roughly 9.5 IU/ml IL-2 and 8 to 10 ug/ml peptides that two million PBMC per well were cultured. TCRdb's copy holds only in-frame clones and misses some; the assay was immunoSEQ multiplex PCR. The sample includes some 22,000 clones, 70% to 80% of them seen just once. In regard to this clone: Its antigen is currently unknown.

Germline V gene data show CDR1 as MNHEY and CDR2 as SVGAGI. The CDR3 sequence is 15 residues long. The V and J ends lost 7 bases and 0 bases, in that order; junction bases with no gene match: 4. This TCR derives from a human donor who received a COVID-19 vaccine. The chain recombines TRBV6-5 with TRBJ1-3, with 9 bases matching TRBD1. Sample: CD4+ T cells from PBMCs cultured with HCoV-OC43 spike peptides, taken before COVID-19 vaccination. As to subset: HCoV-OC43 spike overlapping peptide pool stimulation. CDR3 bases: TGTGCCAGCAACAACAGGGGGCTCTCTGGAAACACCATATATTTT. The encoded protein is CASNNRGLSGNTIYF.